These 19 T cell receptor beta chains share one sample of origin, sequenced in a study of T cell responses to AZD1222 COVID-19 vaccine. Generated by immunoSEQ multiplex PCR, the TCRdb table keeps only in-frame clones and is missing some. The table lists 60,000 to 70,000 clones, 85% of them singletons, with roughly a fifth in the top ten. Sequencing was performed on peripheral blood, taken on day 0 of AZD1222 vaccination. The receptors come from an adult in good health.

This chain joins TRBV6-6 and TRBJ1-1; TRBD1 is a possible D gene (6 bases). The V end was cut by 11 bases, the J end by 1 base, with 14 bases between. CDR1 is MNHNY, CDR2 SVGAGI, per germline (reference sequence). The CDR3 runs 13 residues. The CDR3 loop is CAGLGGRNTEAFF. CDR3 in DNA: TGTGCCGGCCTAGGGGGAAGGAACACTGAAGCTTTCTTT.

The count of this clone is one. The gene calls are TRBV12-3 or TRBV12-4 and TRBJ2-2; weak D call: TRBD2 (5 bases). CDR3 size: 13 residues. V lost 7 bases, J lost 5 bases, and 11 bases lay in between. This CDR3 reads CASTPGGTGELFF. In DNA, the CDR3 is TGTGCCAGCACCCCCGGCGGGACCGGGGAGCTGTTTTTT.

This sequence joins TRBV19 and TRBJ1-1, with a tentative D call TRBD1 (6 bases). Germline V gene lookup returns CDR1 LNHDA and CDR2 SQIVND (reference sequence). Trimming left V 5 bases short and J 11 bases short, with 15 bases between. This CDR3 region has 12 residues. In nucleotides, the CDR3 is TGTGCCAGTAGTTTTACGGACAGTGGGGCTTTCTTT. Its translation: CASSFTDSGAFF.

V usage is TRBV5-6 and J usage is TRBJ1-4; TRBD1 aligns across 7 bases. The CDR3 consists of 16 residues. The germline gives CDR1 SGHDT, CDR2 YYEEEE. V was pared by 0 bases and J by 0 bases, with 2 bases of the junction left unmatched. For the CDR3, the DNA is TGTGCCAGCAGCTTGGGAGGGACAGCAACTAATGAAAAACTGTTTTTT. Its translation is CASSLGGTATNEKLFF.

The V and J genes are TRBV4-2 and TRBJ1-1; no reliable D call. This CDR3 region has 14 residues. Germline CDR1 reads LGHNA; CDR2 reads YNFKEQ. The V end lost 6 bases, the J end lost 2 bases, and 13 bases lay between the germline ends. The CDR3 protein is CASRLPGTNTEAFF. Written as DNA, the CDR3 is TGTGCCAGCAGATTACCGGGAACCAACACTGAAGCTTTCTTT.

The chain is built from TRBV27 and TRBJ2-7, with D unresolved. The germline V gene has CDR1 MNHEY and CDR2 SMNVEV (reference sequence). V was trimmed by 7 bases and J by 2 bases, leaving 12 bases between them. CDR3 length: 13 amino acids. CDR3 sequence (DNA): TGTGCCAGCAAAGGCAGTGGGGCCTACGAGCAGTACTTC. Translating gives CASKGSGAYEQYF.

The rearrangement links TRBV6-5 to TRBJ1-2; TRBD1 aligns across 8 bases. CDR3 length: 13 amino acids. V was clipped by 0 bases and J by 8 bases; unmatched bases: 2. In germline, CDR1 is MNHEY, CDR2 SVGAGI. CDR3 sequence: CASSYSRDRGYTF. CDR3 in DNA: TGTGCCAGCAGTTACTCCCGGGACAGGGGCTACACCTTC.

The J gene is TRBJ1-2, the V gene TRBV19, with a weak D call TRBD1 (5 bases). V lost 6 bases and J 5 bases, leaving 10 bases between the germline ends. The germline V gene encodes CDR1 LNHDA and CDR2 SQIVND (reference sequence). This CDR3 is built from 12 residues. CDR3 in amino acids: CASSPGGYGYTF. The CDR3 DNA follows: TGTGCCAGTAGCCCTGGGGGTTATGGCTACACCTTC.

The chain recombines TRBV7-9 with TRBJ2-1; TRBD1 aligns across 7 bases. This CDR3 has 15 residues. Germline V CDR1 and CDR2: SEHNR, FQNEAQ (reference sequence). J lost 6 bases, V lost 3 bases, and 8 bases had no gene match. The CDR3 DNA reads as TGTGCCAGCAGCTTTAACAGGGGCGGAGTCAATGAGCAGTTCTTC. Protein: CASSFNRGGVNEQFF.

The chain has TRBV19 and TRBJ2-3; the D gene is possibly TRBD2 (6 bases). Germline loops: CDR1 LNHDA, CDR2 SQIVND (reference sequence). Trimming left V 1 base short and J 5 bases short, with 22 bases between. This CDR3 contains 18 residues. CDR3 DNA sequence: TGTGCCAGTAGTATAGGGTCAGGATTCGGGGGAGGAAAAGATACGCAGTATTTT. It encodes CASSIGSGFGGGKDTQYF.

A few counts support this clone. The chain links TRBV25-1 to TRBJ2-5, with no clear D. Trimming left V 3 bases short and J 0 bases short, with 8 bases between. The CDR3 consists of 14 residues. Germline assignment: CDR1 MGHDK and CDR2 SYGVNS. CDR3 coding DNA: TGTGCCAGCAGTGACAGATCTTACCAAGAGACCCAGTACTTC. Encoded protein: CASSDRSYQETQYF. The full variable domain, rest sourced from reference TRBV25-1 and TRBJ2-5, is EADIYQTPRYLVIGTGKKITLECSQTMGHDKMYWYQQDPGMELHLIHYSYGVNSTEKGDLSSESTVSRIRTEHFPLTLESARPSHTSQYLCASSDRSYQETQYFGPGTRLLVL.

This sequence joins TRBV7-9 and TRBJ1-2; D call uncertain. CDR3 length equals 15 residues. CDR1 is SEHNR and CDR2 is FQNEAQ in the germline V gene (reference sequence). V shed 6 bases and J shed 4 bases, with 18 bases lying between them. In DNA form, the CDR3 reads TGTGCCAGCAGTCCCCCAGGAGCCCCAGGCTATGGCTACACCTTC. Translating it yields CASSPPGAPGYGYTF.

This chain connects TRBV5-1 to TRBJ2-5; 12 nucleotides align to TRBD2. V trimming: 0 bases; J trimming: 5 bases; junction bases outside the gene matches: 5. Germline V gene lookup returns CDR1 SGHRS and CDR2 YFSETQ. The CDR3 consists of 16 residues. CDR3: CASSLDPSGGAETQYF. In DNA, the CDR3 is TGCGCCAGCAGCTTGGATCCTAGCGGGGGGGCTGAGACCCAGTACTTC.

V gene TRBV30 combines with J gene TRBJ1-2, with D maybe TRBD1 (5 bases). The V end lost 1 base, the J end lost 6 bases, and 6 bases lay between the germline ends. The germline gives CDR1 GTSNPN, CDR2 SVGIG (reference sequence). The length of the CDR3 is 11 residues. The CDR3 spells CAWSEGDGYTF. The DNA for the CDR3 is TGTGCCTGGAGTGAAGGGGATGGCTACACCTTC.

This clone was picked up one time. The chain has TRBV13 and TRBJ2-7; D might be TRBD2 (6 bases). Germline V gives CDR1 PRHDT, CDR2 FYEKMQ (reference sequence). V was trimmed by 6 bases and J by 0 bases, leaving 9 bases between them. There are 13 residues in the CDR3. This CDR3 reads CASSTRDSYEQYF. CDR3 nucleotides: TGTGCCAGCAGTACGCGGGACTCCTACGAGCAGTACTTC.

The chain uses TRBV9 and TRBJ1-5; 7 bases agree with TRBD1. Per germline, CDR1 SGDLS and CDR2 YYNGEE. The CDR3 extends over 15 amino acids. The V and J ends lost 0 bases and 8 bases, in that order; junction bases with no gene match: 8. The DNA for the CDR3 is TGTGCCAGCAGCGTAGGGACAGGCCCGGGTGAGCCCCAGCATTTT. The encoded protein is CASSVGTGPGEPQHF. The entire variable domain, with the rest obtained from reference TRBV9 and TRBJ1-5, is as follows: DSGVTQTPKHLITATGQRVTLRCSPRSGDLSVYWYQQSLDQGLQFLIQYYNGEERAKGNILERFSAQQFPDLHSELNLSSLELGDSALYFCASSVGTGPGEPQHFGDGTRLSIL.

The chain combines TRBV9 with TRBJ1-2, with D uncertain. Germline assignment: CDR1 SGDLS and CDR2 YYNGEE. Trimming shortened V by 0 bases and J by 2 bases, and 11 bases separated the two germline ends. This CDR3 is built from 15 residues. The CDR3 loop is CASSVDPGANYGYTF. Here the CDR3 DNA reads TGTGCCAGCAGCGTAGATCCGGGTGCCAACTATGGCTACACCTTC.

The chain carries TRBV5-4 and TRBJ1-2; D is unresolved. CDR1 is SGHNT, CDR2 YYREEE, per germline (reference sequence). V was trimmed by 4 bases and J by 7 bases, leaving 17 bases between them. This CDR3 has 14 residues. The CDR3 protein is CASSPVAGSGGYTF. CDR3 nucleotide sequence: TGTGCCAGCAGCCCAGTAGCGGGTTCGGGTGGCTACACCTTC.

CDR3: CASSPGPASTEAFF. The CDR3 DNA follows: TGTGCCAGTAGTCCGGGCCCCGCGTCCACTGAAGCTTTCTTT. The V call is TRBV19, the J call TRBJ1-1; D unresolved. Germline CDR1 LNHDA, CDR2 SQIVND (reference sequence). V was pared by 5 bases and J by 4 bases, with 14 bases between. This CDR3 region has 14 residues.